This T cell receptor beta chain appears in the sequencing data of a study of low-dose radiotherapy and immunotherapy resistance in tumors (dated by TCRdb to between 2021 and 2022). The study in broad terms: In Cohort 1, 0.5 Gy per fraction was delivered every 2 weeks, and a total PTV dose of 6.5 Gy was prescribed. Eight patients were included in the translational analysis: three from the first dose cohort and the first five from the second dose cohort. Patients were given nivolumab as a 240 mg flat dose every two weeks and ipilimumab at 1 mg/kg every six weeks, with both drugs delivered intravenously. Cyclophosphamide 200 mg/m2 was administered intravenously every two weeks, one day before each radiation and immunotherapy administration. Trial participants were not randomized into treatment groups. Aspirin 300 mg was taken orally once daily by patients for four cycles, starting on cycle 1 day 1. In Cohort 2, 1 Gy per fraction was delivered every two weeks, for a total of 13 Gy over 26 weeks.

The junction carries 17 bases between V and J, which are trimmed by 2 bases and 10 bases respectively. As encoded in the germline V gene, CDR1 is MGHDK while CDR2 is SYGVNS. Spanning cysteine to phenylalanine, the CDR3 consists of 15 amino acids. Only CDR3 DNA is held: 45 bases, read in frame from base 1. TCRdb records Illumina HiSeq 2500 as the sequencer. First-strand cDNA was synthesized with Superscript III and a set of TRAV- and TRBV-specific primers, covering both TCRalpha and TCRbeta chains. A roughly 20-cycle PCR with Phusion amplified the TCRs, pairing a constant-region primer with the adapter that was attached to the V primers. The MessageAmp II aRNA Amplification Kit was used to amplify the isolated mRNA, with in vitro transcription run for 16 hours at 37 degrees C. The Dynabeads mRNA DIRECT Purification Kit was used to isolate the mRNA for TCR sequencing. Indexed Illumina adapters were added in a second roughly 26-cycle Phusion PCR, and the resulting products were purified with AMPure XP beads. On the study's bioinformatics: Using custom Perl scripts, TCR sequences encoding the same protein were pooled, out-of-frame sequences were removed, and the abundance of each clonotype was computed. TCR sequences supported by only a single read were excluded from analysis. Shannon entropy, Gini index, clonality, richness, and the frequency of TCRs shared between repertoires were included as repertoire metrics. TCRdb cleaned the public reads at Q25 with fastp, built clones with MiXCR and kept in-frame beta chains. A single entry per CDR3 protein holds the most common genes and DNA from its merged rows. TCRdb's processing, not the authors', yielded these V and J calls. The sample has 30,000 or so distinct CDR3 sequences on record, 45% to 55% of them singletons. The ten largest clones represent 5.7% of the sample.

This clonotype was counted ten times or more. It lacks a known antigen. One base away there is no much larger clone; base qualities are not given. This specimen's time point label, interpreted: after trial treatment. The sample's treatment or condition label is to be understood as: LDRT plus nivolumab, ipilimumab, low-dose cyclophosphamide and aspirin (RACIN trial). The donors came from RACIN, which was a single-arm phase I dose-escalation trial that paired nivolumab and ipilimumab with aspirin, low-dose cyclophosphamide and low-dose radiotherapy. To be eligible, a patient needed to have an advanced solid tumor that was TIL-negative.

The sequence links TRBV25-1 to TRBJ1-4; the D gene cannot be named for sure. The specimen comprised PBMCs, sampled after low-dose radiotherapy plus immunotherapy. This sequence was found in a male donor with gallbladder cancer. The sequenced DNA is TGTGCCAGCAGTGAAGCGGGTCCTTCTGCCGGAAAACTGTTTTTT. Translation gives CASSEAGPSAGKLFF.